The clone carrying this TCR beta chain was seen a single time. The data stem from a study of blood T cell repertoires in COVID-19. Whole-study context: T cells, B-cell-depleted T cells, or PBMCs supplied cDNA or gDNA.

This CDR3 comprises 13 residues. The V gene's germline CDR1 is KGHSH and CDR2 LQKENI. The germline V and J ends were trimmed by 2 bases and 8 bases, with 12 bases remaining between them. Per the original methods: Researchers report that nucleated cell counts were estimated from reference gene primer amplification. Clones were read by immunoSEQ multiplex PCR, and TCRdb kept only the in-frame ones, dropping some. The DNA gave D and trimming, while V, J and clone size come from that table. The table includes around 28,000 clones, under 85% detected once. The V and J genes are TRBV18 and TRBJ2-5; a weak D match, TRBD1 (5 bases). Input material: peripheral blood. This clonotype was sampled from a man aged 65 to 85 with acute or convalescent COVID-19. The CDR3 coding sequence is TGTGCCAGCTCACCAGCACAGGACCAAACCCAGTACTTC. This encodes CASSPAQDQTQYF.